The source of this T cell receptor beta chain is a study of T cell responses to AZD1222 COVID-19 vaccine. Points on this clone: What it recognizes is unknown.

Profiling relied on immunoSEQ multiplex PCR, and the TCRdb table lists in-frame clones only, not all of them. The sample includes 130,000 to 150,000 clones, about nine tenths of them seen just once. General study findings and limits: Spike was spanned by vaccine-associated CD4 TCRs, which were dominant at 160-218 and 743-854. Rises in breadth and depth of Spike-specific TCRs came after two AZD1222 doses. Clonal diversity was possibly underestimated, and the donors were mostly white British, with more females.

The source is an adult who received the AZD1222 COVID-19 vaccine. Sample: peripheral blood, taken 28 days after the second AZD1222 dose.

CDR3 in amino acids: CASRVAGTDTQYF. CDR3 sequence (DNA): TGTGCCAGCAGGGTAGCGGGGACAGATACGCAGTATTTT. The chain joins TRBV6-5 to TRBJ2-3; 8 bases map to TRBD2. Looked up from germline, CDR1 is MNHEY and CDR2 is SVGAGI. V shed 6 bases and J 3 bases; nucleotides not matched to a gene: 2. CDR3 length: 13 amino acids.